Sequencing of this T cell receptor beta chain was carried out in a study of OX40 agonist ivuxolimab in advanced cancers. The CDR3 sequence is 17 residues long. Germline values: CDR1 MGHRA, CDR2 YSYEKL. The V and J ends lost 0 bases and 5 bases respectively, with 19 bases between them. Profiling relied on immunoSEQ multiplex PCR, and the TCRdb table lists in-frame clones only, not all of them. Here the sample spans approximately 76,000 clones, roughly 86% being singletons. This specimen consisted of CD4+ or CD8+ T cells sorted from blood, obtained in a trial of the OX40 agonist ivuxolimab. The TCR was taken from an adult with an advanced solid tumor such as melanoma, head and neck, liver or kidney cancer. V gene TRBV4-1 combines with J gene TRBJ2-5; perhaps TRBD2 as D (6 bases). CDR3 nucleotides: TGCGCCAGCAGCCAAGATGGGCAGGGAGGATTGTTGGAGACCCAGTACTTC. This gives the protein CASSQDGQGGLLETQYF.